What follows are 15 T cell receptor beta chains derived from one specimen sequenced in a study of regulatory T cells in long-lasting Graves disease. Sample time point: persistent/refractory GD, antithyroid drugs over 5 years with positive TRAb. There was RNA extracted from PBMCs, and the TCR library was made from it. Building of the TCR beta libraries involved iRepertoire HTBI primers and Arm-PCR of CDR3 regions. TCRdb independently ran MiXCR on the multiplex PCR reads; one entry per CDR3 protein. This table holds around 510,000 distinct CDR3 sequences, roughly 20% found once. This sample comprised peripheral blood mononuclear cells (PBMCs), obtained when the disease was refractory, from a patient treated with antithyroid drugs. The receptors were gathered from a female donor with Graves disease.

This clonotype has a count of ten or more. The junction does not match germline at one end; this may be a read error. This chain joins TRBV10-2 and TRBJ2-2; D is unclear. This CDR3 spans 13 amino acids. Germline V CDR1 and CDR2: WSHSY, SAAADI. In nucleotides, the CDR3 is TGTGCCAGCAGCGACCCTAACACCGGGGAGCTGTTTTTT. It specifies CASSDPNTGELFF.

The genes are TRBV7-6 and TRBJ1-1, with D unclear. Germline V lookup: CDR1 SGHVS, CDR2 FNYEAQ. Trimming shortened V by 0 bases and J by 11 bases, and 16 bases separated the two germline ends. The CDR3 totals 14 residues. The CDR3 loop reads CASSLAGGSMGAFF. CDR3 coding DNA: TGTGCCAGCAGCTTAGCGGGCGGATCGATGGGGGCTTTCTTT.

As concerns this clonotype: A much more abundant neighbour one base away suggests this may be a read error. The gene calls are TRBV6-5 and TRBJ2-7, with TRBD1 matching over 7 bases. The trim removed 4 bases at V and 6 bases at J, leaving 9 bases unmatched. Germline V lookup: CDR1 MNHEY, CDR2 SVGAGI. CDR3 length equals 14 residues. The CDR3 loop reads CASSCGQASGEQYF. For the CDR3, the DNA is TGTGCCAGCAGTTGCGGACAGGCCTCGGGCGAGCAGTACTTC.

This clonotype has only a few counts. The V and J genes are TRBV29-1 and TRBJ2-2; the D gene is possibly TRBD1 (5 bases). From germline, CDR1 is SQVTM and CDR2 ANQGSEA. CDR3 length: 13 residues. This chain's CDR3 is CTGLAQNTGELFF. CDR3 coding DNA: TGCACAGGGTTGGCGCAAAACACCGGGGAGCTGTTTTTT.

Many counts were recorded for this clonotype. The chain uses TRBV27 and TRBJ2-7; 12 bases match TRBD2. The CDR3 totals 16 residues. Germline V CDR1 and CDR2: MNHEY, SMNVEV (reference sequence). The V gene end was trimmed by 2 bases and the J gene end by 4 bases; junction bases not matched to a gene: 6. The CDR3 nucleotides read TGTGCCAGCAGTTTAGCGACTAGCGGGAGTCGGTACGAGCAGTACTTC. It encodes CASSLATSGSRYEQYF.

The rearrangement joins TRBV19 to TRBJ1-5; D ambiguous. Germline V lookup: CDR1 LNHDA, CDR2 SQIVND (reference sequence). The CDR3 spans 14 residues. The germline V and J ends were trimmed by 7 bases and 6 bases, with 16 bases remaining between them. The CDR3 spells CASTIRGGTQPQHF. The CDR3 DNA sequence: TGTGCCAGTACCATTCGCGGAGGAACTCAGCCCCAGCATTTT.

This clonotype occurred a few times. The chain joins TRBV14 to TRBJ1-6, with D unresolved. This CDR3 has 14 amino acids. Per the germline V gene, CDR1 is SGHDN and CDR2 is FVKESK. Trimming removed 1 base from V and 6 bases from J, with 7 bases in between. CDR3 loop: CASSQGSPNSPLHF. The CDR3 nucleotides read TGTGCCAGCAGCCAAGGGAGTCCTAATTCACCCCTCCACTTT. The full variable domain, its missing parts supplied by reference TRBV14 and TRBJ1-6, is EAGVTQFPSHSVIEKGQTVTLRCDPISGHDNLYWYRRVMGKEIKFLLHFVKESKQDESGMPNNRFLAERTGGTYSTLKVQPAELEDSGVYFCASSQGSPNSPLHFGNGTRLTVT.

The chain couples TRBV7-8 to TRBJ2-2; D gene unclear. Germline CDR1 and CDR2: SGHVS and FQNEAQ. V lost 5 bases, J lost 5 bases, and 12 bases lay in between. CDR3 length: 14 amino acids. CDR3: CASSPQTSTGELFF. CDR3 nucleotide sequence: TGTGCCAGCAGCCCCCAGACATCAACCGGGGAGCTGTTTTTT.

This clonotype was detected a few times. The chain is built from TRBV5-8 and TRBJ2-7; D ambiguous. CDR1 is SGHTS, CDR2 YDEGEE, per germline. The CDR3 contains 15 residues. The V end lost 3 bases, the J end lost 4 bases, and 17 bases lay between the germline ends. In DNA, the CDR3 is TGTGCCAGCAGCTCTATAAGGGTTGGAGAATACGAGCAGTACTTC. Translated, it gives CASSSIRVGEYEQYF.

This clonotype showed up many times. This chain joins TRBV2 and TRBJ1-2; 10 bases match TRBD1. Germline CDR1 reads SNHLY; CDR2 reads FYNNEI. The CDR3 totals 15 residues. V was pared by 6 bases and J by 4 bases, with 8 bases of the junction left unmatched. In nucleotides, the CDR3 is TGTGCCAGCAGAGAGACAGGGGGCGCCTCCTATGGCTACACCTTC. This gives the protein CASRETGGASYGYTF.

This clonotype was counted ten times or more. This chain links TRBV30 with TRBJ1-2; D call uncertain. This CDR3 is 14 amino acids long. The germline V and J ends were trimmed by 2 bases and 3 bases, with 13 bases remaining between them. Looked up from germline, CDR1 is GTSNPN and CDR2 is SVGIG (reference sequence). The CDR3 loop reads CAWSPGLGHYGYTF. CDR3 nucleotide sequence: TGTGCCTGGAGTCCCGGGCTAGGGCACTATGGCTACACCTTC. The complete variable domain, with remaining parts taken from reference TRBV30 and TRBJ1-2, reads SQTIHQWPATLVQPVGSPLSLECTVEGTSNPNLYWYRQAAGRGLQLLFYSVGIGQISSEVPQNLSASRPQDRQFILSSKKLLLSDSGFYLCAWSPGLGHYGYTFGSGTRLTVV.

The chain joins TRBV5-8 to TRBJ1-1; 8 bases agree with TRBD1. Looked up from germline, CDR1 is SGHTS and CDR2 is YDEGEE. This CDR3 is built from 14 residues. The junction had 5 bases not matched to a gene; V was cut back by 2 bases and J by 5 bases. CDR3 sequence reads: CASSFRQGTTEAFF. In DNA form, the CDR3 reads TGTGCCAGCAGCTTCCGACAGGGGACGACTGAAGCTTTCTTT.

This clonotype was observed at least ten times. The rearrangement joins TRBV7-2 to TRBJ2-7; weak D call: TRBD1 (6 bases). Germline CDR1 is SGHTA and CDR2 is FQGNSA. The CDR3 is 13 residues long. Trimming removed 0 bases at V and 5 bases at J, with 8 bases between. CDR3 nucleotides: TGTGCCAGCAGCTTAGCCAGGGGTAACGAGCAGTACTTC. Translating it yields CASSLARGNEQYF. Using reference TRBV7-2 and TRBJ2-7 for the parts outside the CDR3, the full variable domain is GAGVSQSPSNKVTEKGKDVELRCDPISGHTALYWYRQSLGQGLEFLIYFQGNSAPDKSGLPSDRFSAERTGGSVSTLTIQRTQQEDSAVYLCASSLARGNEQYFGPGTRLTVT.

This clonotype was recorded many times. The chain links TRBV30 to TRBJ2-5; perhaps TRBD2 as D (5 bases). CDR3 length equals 11 residues. Germline V CDR1 and CDR2: GTSNPN, SVGIG (reference sequence). V gave up 8 bases and J gave up 5 bases, with 12 bases separating them. This CDR3 reads CATEGAETQYF. CDR3 bases: TGTGCCACCGAGGGCGCGGAGACCCAGTACTTC.

This clonotype was detected ten times or more. The V gene is TRBV2, the J gene TRBJ1-2; TRBD1 agrees at 11 bases. CDR3 length: 13 residues. Trimming removed 10 bases from V and 6 bases from J; junction bases left unmatched: 7. The germline V gene has CDR1 SNHLY and CDR2 FYNNEI. The CDR3, as DNA: TGTGCCAACGCGCCGGGACAGGGGGATGGCTACACCTTC. Protein: CANAPGQGDGYTF.